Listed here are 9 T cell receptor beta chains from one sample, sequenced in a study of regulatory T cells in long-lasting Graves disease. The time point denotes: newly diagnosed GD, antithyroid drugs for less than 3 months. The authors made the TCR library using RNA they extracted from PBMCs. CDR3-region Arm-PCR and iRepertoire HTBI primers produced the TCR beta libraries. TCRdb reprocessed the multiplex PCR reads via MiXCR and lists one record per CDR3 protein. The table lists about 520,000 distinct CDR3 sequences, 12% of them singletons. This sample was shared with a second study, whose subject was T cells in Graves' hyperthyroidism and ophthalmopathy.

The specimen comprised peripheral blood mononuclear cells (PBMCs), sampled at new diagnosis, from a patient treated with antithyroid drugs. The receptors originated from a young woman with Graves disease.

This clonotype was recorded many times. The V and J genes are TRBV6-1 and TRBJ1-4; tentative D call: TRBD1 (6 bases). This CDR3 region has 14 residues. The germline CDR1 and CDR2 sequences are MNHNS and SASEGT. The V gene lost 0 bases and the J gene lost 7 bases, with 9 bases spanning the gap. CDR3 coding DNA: TGTGCCAGCAGTGAAGCGGGGGCACCTGAAAAACTGTTTTTT. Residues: CASSEAGAPEKLFF.

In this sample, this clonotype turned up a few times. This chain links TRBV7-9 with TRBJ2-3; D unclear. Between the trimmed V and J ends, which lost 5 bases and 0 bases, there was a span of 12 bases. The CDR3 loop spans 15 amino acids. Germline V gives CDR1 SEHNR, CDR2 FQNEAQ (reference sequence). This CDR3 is CASSRNGESTDTQYF. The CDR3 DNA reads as TGTGCCAGCAGCCGAAACGGCGAAAGCACAGATACGCAGTATTTT.

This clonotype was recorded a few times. The CDR3 protein is CASSYSGQFTGELFF. The CDR3 DNA sequence: TGTGCCAGCAGTTACTCGGGACAGTTTACCGGGGAGCTGTTTTTT. The chain has TRBV6-5 and TRBJ2-2; 7 positions match TRBD1. This CDR3 spans 15 amino acids. Trimming removed 0 bases from V and 5 bases from J; junction bases left unmatched: 3. The germline V gene has CDR1 MNHEY and CDR2 SVGAGI.

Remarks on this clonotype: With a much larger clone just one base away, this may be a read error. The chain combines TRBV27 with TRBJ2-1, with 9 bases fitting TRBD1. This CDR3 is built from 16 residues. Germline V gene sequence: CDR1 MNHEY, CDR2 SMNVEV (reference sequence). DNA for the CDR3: TGTGCCAGCAGTTTGGCCCCCGGGACAGGGATGAATGAGCAGCTCTTC. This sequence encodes CASSLAPGTGMNEQLF.

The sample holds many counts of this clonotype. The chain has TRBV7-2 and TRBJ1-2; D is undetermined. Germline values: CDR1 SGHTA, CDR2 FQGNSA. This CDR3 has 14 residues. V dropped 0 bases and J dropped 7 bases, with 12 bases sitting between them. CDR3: CASSLAFIGGGYTF. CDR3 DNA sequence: TGTGCCAGCAGCTTAGCATTCATAGGTGGTGGCTACACCTTC.

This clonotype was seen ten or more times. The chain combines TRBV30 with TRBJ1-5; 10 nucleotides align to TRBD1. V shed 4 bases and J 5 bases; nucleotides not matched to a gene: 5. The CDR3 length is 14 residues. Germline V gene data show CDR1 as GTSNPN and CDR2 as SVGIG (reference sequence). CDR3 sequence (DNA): TGTGCCTGGACAGACAGGGGGCTCTATCAGCCCCAGCATTTT. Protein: CAWTDRGLYQPQHF. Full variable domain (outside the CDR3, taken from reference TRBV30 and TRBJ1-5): SQTIHQWPATLVQPVGSPLSLECTVEGTSNPNLYWYRQAAGRGLQLLFYSVGIGQISSEVPQNLSASRPQDRQFILSSKKLLLSDSGFYLCAWTDRGLYQPQHFGDGTRLSIL.

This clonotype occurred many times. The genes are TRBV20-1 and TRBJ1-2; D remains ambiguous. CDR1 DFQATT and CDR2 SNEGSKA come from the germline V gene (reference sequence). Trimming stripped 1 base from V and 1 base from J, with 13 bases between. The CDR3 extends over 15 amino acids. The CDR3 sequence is CSARVGSTVNYGYTF. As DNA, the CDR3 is TGCAGTGCTAGAGTCGGCAGCACCGTTAACTATGGCTACACCTTC.

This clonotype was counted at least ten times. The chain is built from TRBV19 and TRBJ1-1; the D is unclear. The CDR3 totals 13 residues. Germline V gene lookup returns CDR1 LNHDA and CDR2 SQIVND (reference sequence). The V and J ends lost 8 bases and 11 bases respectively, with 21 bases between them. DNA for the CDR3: TGTGCCAGTTGCCCGTCCCCCGGGCCCGAGGCTTTCTTT. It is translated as CASCPSPGPEAFF.

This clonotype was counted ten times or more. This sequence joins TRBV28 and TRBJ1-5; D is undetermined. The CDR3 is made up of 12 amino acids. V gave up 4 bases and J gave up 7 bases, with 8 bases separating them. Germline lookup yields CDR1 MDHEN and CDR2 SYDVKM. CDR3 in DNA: TGTGCCAGCAGTTCCCCGGGACAGCCCCAGCATTTT. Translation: CASSSPGQPQHF.